This T cell receptor (beta chain) was sequenced in a study of T cells in Graves' hyperthyroidism and ophthalmopathy. Findings and caveats of the study: Most clonotypes expanded in the thyroid (above 0.001) were also present in blood.

TCR beta CDR3 regions were amplified from RNA. Using the HTBI primer set, a first-round RT-PCR was run on the TCR CDR3. TCRdb processed the multiplex PCR reads anew with MiXCR; each CDR3 protein has one entry. Of approximately 690,000 distinct CDR3 sequences listed, approximately 14% are singletons. In regard to this clonotype: Its specificity is unknown.

The sample taken for sequencing was blood. The receptor's source is a woman between 45 and 60 years old with Graves' ophthalmopathy.

The CDR3 protein is CASSIQQGPNQPQHF. The CDR3, as DNA: TGTGCCAGTAGTATACAACAGGGCCCTAATCAGCCCCAGCATTTT. The chain couples TRBV19 to TRBJ1-5; TRBD1 is a possible D gene (6 bases). Germline V CDR1 and CDR2: LNHDA, SQIVND (reference sequence). The CDR3 runs 15 residues. V lost 2 bases to trimming and J lost 4 bases, with 12 bases between them.